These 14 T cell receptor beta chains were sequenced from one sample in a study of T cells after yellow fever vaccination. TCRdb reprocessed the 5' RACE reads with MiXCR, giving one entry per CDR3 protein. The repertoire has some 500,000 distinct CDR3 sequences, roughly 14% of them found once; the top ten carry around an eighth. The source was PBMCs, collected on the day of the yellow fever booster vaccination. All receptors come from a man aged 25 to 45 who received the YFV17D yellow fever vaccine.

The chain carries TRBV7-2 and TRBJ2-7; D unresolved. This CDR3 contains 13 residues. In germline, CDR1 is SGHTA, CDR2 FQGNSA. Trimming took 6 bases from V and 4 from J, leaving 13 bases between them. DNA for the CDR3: TGTGCCAGCAGGGCCGGGTCCCAATACGAGCAGTACTTC. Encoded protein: CASRAGSQYEQYF.

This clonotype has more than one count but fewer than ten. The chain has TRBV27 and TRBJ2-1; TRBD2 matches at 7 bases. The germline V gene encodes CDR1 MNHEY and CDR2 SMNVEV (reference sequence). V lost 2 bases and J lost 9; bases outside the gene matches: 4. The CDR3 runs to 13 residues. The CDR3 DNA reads TGTGCCAGCAGTTTAATCTCGGGGGGTGAGCAGTTCTTC. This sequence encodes CASSLISGGEQFF.

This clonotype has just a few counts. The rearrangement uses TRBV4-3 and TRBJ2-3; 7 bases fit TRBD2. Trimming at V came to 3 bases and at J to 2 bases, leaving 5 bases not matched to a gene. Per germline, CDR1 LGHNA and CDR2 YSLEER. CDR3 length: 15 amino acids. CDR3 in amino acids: CASSQTSRATDTQYF. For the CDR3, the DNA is TGCGCCAGCAGCCAGACTAGCCGTGCCACAGATACGCAGTATTTT.

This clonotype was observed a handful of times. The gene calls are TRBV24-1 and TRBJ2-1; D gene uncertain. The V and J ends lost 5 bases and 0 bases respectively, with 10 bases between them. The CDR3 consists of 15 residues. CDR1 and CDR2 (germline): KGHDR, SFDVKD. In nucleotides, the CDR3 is TGTGCCACCAGTGCAGCCCTGAGCTCCTACAATGAGCAGTTCTTC. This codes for CATSAALSSYNEQFF.

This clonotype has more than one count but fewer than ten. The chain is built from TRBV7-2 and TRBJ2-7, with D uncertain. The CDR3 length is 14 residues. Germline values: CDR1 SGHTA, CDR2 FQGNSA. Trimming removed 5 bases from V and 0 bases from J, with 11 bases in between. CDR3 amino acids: CASSGYQSSYEQYF. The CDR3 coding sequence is TGTGCCAGCAGCGGGTACCAGAGCTCCTACGAGCAGTACTTC.

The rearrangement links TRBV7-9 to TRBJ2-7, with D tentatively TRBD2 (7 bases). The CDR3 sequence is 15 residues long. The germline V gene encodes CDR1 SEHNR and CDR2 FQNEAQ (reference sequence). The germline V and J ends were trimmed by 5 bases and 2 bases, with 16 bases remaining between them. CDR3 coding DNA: TGTGCCAGCAGCCGGGGGGCGTGGGCAGCCTACGAGCAGTACTTC. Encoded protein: CASSRGAWAAYEQYF.

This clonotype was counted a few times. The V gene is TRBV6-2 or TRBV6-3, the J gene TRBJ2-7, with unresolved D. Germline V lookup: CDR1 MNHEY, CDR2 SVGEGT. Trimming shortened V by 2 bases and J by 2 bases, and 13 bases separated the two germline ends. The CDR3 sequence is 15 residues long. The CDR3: CASSYGQMNPYEQYF. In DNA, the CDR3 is TGTGCCAGCAGTTACGGGCAGATGAACCCCTACGAGCAGTACTTC.

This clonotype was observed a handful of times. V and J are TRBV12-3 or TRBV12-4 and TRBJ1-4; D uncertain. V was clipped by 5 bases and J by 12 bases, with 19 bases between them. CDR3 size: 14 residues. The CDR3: CASSRWASEVELFF. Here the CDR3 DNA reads TGTGCCAGCAGTCGTTGGGCCTCGGAGGTCGAACTGTTTTTT.

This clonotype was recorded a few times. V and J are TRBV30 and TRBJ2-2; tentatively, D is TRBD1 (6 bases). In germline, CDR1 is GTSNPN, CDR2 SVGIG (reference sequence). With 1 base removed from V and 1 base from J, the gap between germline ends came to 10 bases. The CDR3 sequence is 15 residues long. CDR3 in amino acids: CAWSARTVNTGELFF. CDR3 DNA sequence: TGTGCCTGGAGTGCAAGGACAGTGAACACCGGGGAGCTGTTTTTT.

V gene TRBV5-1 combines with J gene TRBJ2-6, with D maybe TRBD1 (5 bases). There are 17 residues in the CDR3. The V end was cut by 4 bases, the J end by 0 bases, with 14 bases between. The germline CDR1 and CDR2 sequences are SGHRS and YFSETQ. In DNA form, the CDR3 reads TGCGCCAGCAGCCTTCCGACGACAGCCTCTGGGGCCAACGTCCTGACTTTC. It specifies CASSLPTTASGANVLTF.

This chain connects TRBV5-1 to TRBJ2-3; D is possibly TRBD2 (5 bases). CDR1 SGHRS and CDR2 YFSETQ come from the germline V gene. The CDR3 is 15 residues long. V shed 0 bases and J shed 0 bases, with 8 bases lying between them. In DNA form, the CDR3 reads TGCGCCAGCAGCTTGGGCTGGGAGAGCACAGATACGCAGTATTTT. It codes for CASSLGWESTDTQYF.

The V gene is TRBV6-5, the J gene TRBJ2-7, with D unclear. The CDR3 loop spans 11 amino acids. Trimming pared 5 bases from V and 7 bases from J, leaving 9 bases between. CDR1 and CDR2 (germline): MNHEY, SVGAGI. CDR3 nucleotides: TGTGCCAGCAGTACGCATGGGGAGCAGTACTTC. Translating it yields CASSTHGEQYF.

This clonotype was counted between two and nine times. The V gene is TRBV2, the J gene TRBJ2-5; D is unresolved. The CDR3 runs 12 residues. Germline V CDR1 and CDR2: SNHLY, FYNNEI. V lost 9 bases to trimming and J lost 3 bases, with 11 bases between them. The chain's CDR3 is CASMDLEETQYF. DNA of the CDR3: TGTGCCAGTATGGACCTAGAAGAGACCCAGTACTTC.

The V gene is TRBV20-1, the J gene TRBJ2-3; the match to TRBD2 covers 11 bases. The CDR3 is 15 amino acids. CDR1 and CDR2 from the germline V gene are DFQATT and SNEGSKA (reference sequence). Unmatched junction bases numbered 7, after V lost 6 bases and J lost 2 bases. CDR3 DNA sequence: TGCAGTGCGATGGGACTAGCGGTGAACACAGATACGCAGTATTTT. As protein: CSAMGLAVNTDTQYF.